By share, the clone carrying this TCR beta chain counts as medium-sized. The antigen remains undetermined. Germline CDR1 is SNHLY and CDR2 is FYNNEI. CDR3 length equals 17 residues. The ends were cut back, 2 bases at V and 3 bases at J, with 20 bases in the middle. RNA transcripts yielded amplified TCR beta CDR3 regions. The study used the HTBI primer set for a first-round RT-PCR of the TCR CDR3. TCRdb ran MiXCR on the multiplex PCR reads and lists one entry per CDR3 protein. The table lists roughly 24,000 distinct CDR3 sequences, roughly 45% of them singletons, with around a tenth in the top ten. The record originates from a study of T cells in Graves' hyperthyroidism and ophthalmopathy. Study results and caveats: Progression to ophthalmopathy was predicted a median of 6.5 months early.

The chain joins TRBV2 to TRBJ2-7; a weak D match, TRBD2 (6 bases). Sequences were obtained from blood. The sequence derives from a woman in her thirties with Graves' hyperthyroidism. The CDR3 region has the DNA TGTGCCAGCAGTGAATTCGGCAGTCCGGGGGTCTACTACGAGCAGTACTTC. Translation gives CASSEFGSPGVYYEQYF.